The clone carrying this T cell receptor (beta chain) came up a few times. Its antigen is undetermined. It was with a sample-barcoded 5' primer and a J-beta primer mix that a second PCR of roughly 7 to 12 cycles was run. Every sample produced at least 2.5 million CDR3-containing paired-end reads. TCRdb ran MiXCR on the 5' RACE reads and lists one entry per CDR3 protein. The profile shows 1.4 million to 1.5 million distinct CDR3 sequences, about 40% of them singletons. The data originate from a study of blood T cells in healthy people across ages. Across the whole study: About one barcoded beta molecule per two T cells came from capture by template switching. The study, taken as a whole, reports: Getting older went along with TCR beta diversity per million T cells dropping roughly linearly.

Per the germline V gene, CDR1 is DFQATT and CDR2 is SNEGSKA (reference sequence). The CDR3 has 16 amino acids. V trimming: 5 bases; J trimming: 4 bases; junction bases outside the gene matches: 11. Isolation of PBMCs gave at least 7 million cells per sample. The V call is TRBV20-1, the J call TRBJ2-1, with 10 bases identical to TRBD2. This clonotype was obtained from a woman aged 18-30 years in good health. The sample taken for sequencing was blood. The CDR3 sequence is CSAPSRASGGYNEQFF. The CDR3 bases are TGCAGTGCTCCTTCCCGAGCTAGCGGGGGATACAATGAGCAGTTCTTC.